A single count supports the clone carrying this TCR beta chain. Trimming removed 2 bases from V and 4 bases from J, with 8 bases in between. Per germline, CDR1 KGHSH and CDR2 LQKENI. There are 13 residues in the CDR3. This entry belongs to a study of CD8 T cells in Susac syndrome. cDNA came from roughly 0.47 to 1 ug RNA primed by random hexamers. TCRdb ran MiXCR on the immunoSEQ multiplex PCR reads and lists one entry per CDR3 protein. The sample contains around 190,000 distinct CDR3 sequences, around 94% of which appear only once. This chain joins TRBV18 and TRBJ2-5, with D perhaps TRBD2 (5 bases). The TCR was taken from a human donor with Susac syndrome. The sequenced sample consisted of CD4+ T cells from PBMCs. The CDR3 loop is CASSPSGVETQYF. As DNA, the CDR3 is TGTGCCAGCTCACCATCCGGGGTAGAGACCCAGTACTTC.